This TCR beta chain was observed in a study of beta chain features in type 1 diabetes. The overall study: Summed over all samples, the examined sorted cells came to about 110 million. Findings of the study overall: More deletions and fewer insertions at VDJ junctions were seen in type 1 diabetes patients. Moderate yet significant TCRB CDR3 shortening was seen in Type 1 diabetes patients in all four CD4+ subsets. Compared with healthy donors, patients appeared to share more similar naive, central memory and regulatory TCRB repertoires.

With respect to this clone: Its matching antigen is unknown.

The investigators reverse transcribed all of the isolated RNA, so they sequenced expressed TCRB transcripts. Reads from naive, central memory and regulatory T cell samples averaged around 3.5 million. Assay used: immunoSEQ multiplex PCR; TCRdb lists only in-frame clones, some missing. The table lists around 600,000 clones, 9.5% to 15% of them singletons. The TCR was taken from a man under 40 with type 1 diabetes. Sequencing was carried out using naive CD4+ T cells from blood.

The CDR3 spells CASSTGSNQPQHF. CDR3 nucleotide sequence: TGTGCCAGCAGTACCGGGAGCAATCAGCCCCAGCATTTT. The gene calls are TRBV6-1 and TRBJ1-5, with D unclear. The germline CDR1 and CDR2 sequences are MNHNS and SASEGT. The CDR3 is made up of 13 amino acids. Trimming shortened V by 5 bases and J by 1 base, and 6 bases separated the two germline ends.